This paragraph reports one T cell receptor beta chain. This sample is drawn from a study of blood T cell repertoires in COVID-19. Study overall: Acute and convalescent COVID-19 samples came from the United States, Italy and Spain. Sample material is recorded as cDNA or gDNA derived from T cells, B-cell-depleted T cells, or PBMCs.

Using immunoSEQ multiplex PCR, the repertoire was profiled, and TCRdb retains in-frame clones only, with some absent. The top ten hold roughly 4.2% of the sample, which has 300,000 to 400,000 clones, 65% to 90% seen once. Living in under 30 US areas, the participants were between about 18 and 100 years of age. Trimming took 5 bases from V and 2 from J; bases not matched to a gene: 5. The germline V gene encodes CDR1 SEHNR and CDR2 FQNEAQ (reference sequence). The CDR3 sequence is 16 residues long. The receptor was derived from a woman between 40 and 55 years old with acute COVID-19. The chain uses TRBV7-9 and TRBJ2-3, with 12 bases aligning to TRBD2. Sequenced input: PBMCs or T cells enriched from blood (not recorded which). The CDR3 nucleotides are TGTGCCAGCAGCGCGACTAGCGGGGGCTACACAGATACGCAGTATTTT. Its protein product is CASSATSGGYTDTQYF.